These T cell receptor beta chains were read from a single sample in a study of T-cell reconstitution after alpha-beta-depleted transplantation in children. TCRdb reanalysed the PCR reads using MiXCR and keeps one entry per CDR3 protein. The data contain about 120,000 distinct CDR3 sequences, more than 20% of them seen just once; the ten biggest clones take up over 9.5%. The sample here was PBMCs, mostly from graft donor cells, taken 180 days after TCRalphabeta/CD19-depleted stem cell transplant. These receptors all stem from a male patient between 2 and 15 years old who had a stem cell transplant for chronic granulomatous disease, so the T cells may come from the graft donor. Both conserved end residues are trimmed from each CDR3.

v_gene: TRBV7-2
j_gene: TRBJ2-7
CDR3aa: ASSLATPLLGGKGYEQY

v_gene: TRBV12-3/TRBV12-4
j_gene: TRBJ2-1
CDR3aa: ASSRTGVSYNEQF

v_gene: TRBV12-3/TRBV12-4
j_gene: TRBJ2-1
CDR3aa: ASSTGLAGGTEQF

v_gene: TRBV5-1
j_gene: TRBJ2-1
CDR3aa: ASSDRQVGSYNEQF

v_gene: TRBV19
j_gene: TRBJ2-7
CDR3aa: ASSSQTSSYEQY

v_gene: TRBV7-8
j_gene: TRBJ2-7
CDR3aa: ASSLVQGTGIGYEQY

v_gene: TRBV20-1
j_gene: TRBJ2-7
CDR3aa: SARAGTKPYEQY

v_gene: TRBV5-1
j_gene: TRBJ2-7
CDR3aa: ASSLDRSWFYEQY

v_gene: TRBV4-1
j_gene: TRBJ2-4
CDR3aa: ASSQVQGAKNIQY

v_gene: TRBV12-3/TRBV12-4
j_gene: TRBJ2-3
CDR3aa: ASTLRGHTQY

v_gene: TRBV12-3/TRBV12-4
j_gene: TRBJ2-3
CDR3aa: ASSLDEGRDTQY

v_gene: TRBV12-3/TRBV12-4
j_gene: TRBJ2-1
CDR3aa: ATKPGTGTNEQF

v_gene: TRBV20-1
j_gene: TRBJ2-3
CDR3aa: SARAGTSGPDTQY

v_gene: TRBV28
j_gene: TRBJ2-5
CDR3aa: ASSPRPLASQETQY

v_gene: TRBV4-2
j_gene: TRBJ2-7
CDR3aa: ASSQGIFYEQY

v_gene: TRBV7-2
j_gene: TRBJ2-5
CDR3aa: ASSPRSKGGEETQY